This TCR beta chain was captured in a study of T cell repertoires in cytomegalovirus infection. Looking at the study overall: Public TCR beta signatures marked donors with CMV infection and the matching HLA.

CDR3 length: 16 amino acids. With 0 bases removed from V and 7 bases from J, the gap between germline ends came to 14 bases. Looked up from germline, CDR1 is SGHRS and CDR2 is YFSETQ. For this clonotype: Its cognate antigen is unknown.

General study results and limits: There were HLA-C-restricted CMV-specific TCR beta clonotypes dominating the ex vivo response. CMV carriers having the relevant HLA were flagged by cumulative public TCR beta family frequency.

TCRdb used MiXCR to reprocess the reads, holding one entry per CDR3 protein. Of about 530,000 distinct CDR3 sequences in the sample, around a quarter were seen once. This clonotype originated in a human donor in good health (CMV status not recorded). Some clones in this sample may be carry-over from other donors' samples. The specimen was PBMCs. The chain recombines TRBV5-1 with TRBJ1-6; possibly TRBD1 for D (5 bases). Written as DNA, the CDR3 is TGCGCCAGCAGCTTGGAAATGGGTCAGGGCAATTCACCCCTCCACTTT. Translated: CASSLEMGQGNSPLHF.